A selection of T cell receptor beta chains follows, all from one sample in a study of blood T cell repertoires in COVID-19. Clones were sequenced by immunoSEQ multiplex PCR, and TCRdb holds only the in-frame ones, with some missing. The sample records approximately 60,000 clones, 85% to 95% being singletons. The sample comprised peripheral blood. The receptors shown here come from a man in his 70s with active COVID-19. Each CDR3 is given with its conserved first and last residue. A D gene is named only where the DNA matches it firmly. Only some rows state a clone size, as once, few, many or a class for expanded clones.

.	.	TRBV28	TRBJ1-1	CASSLWTEGAFF	TGTGCCAGCAGTTTATGGACGGAGGGGGCTTTCTTT
.	TRBD1	TRBV11-3	TRBJ2-7	CASSLGRGSTGVYEQYF	TGTGCCAGCAGCTTAGGAAGAGGGTCGACAGGGGTCTACGAGCAGTACTTC
.	.	TRBV5-4	TRBJ2-7	CASSRQGFSYEQYF	TGTGCCAGCAGCCGGCAGGGGTTCTCCTACGAGCAGTACTTC
.	.	TRBV7-2	TRBJ2-7	CASSLAEGRVTLFYEQYF	TGTGCCAGCAGCTTAGCGGAGGGTCGGGTAACCCTCTTCTACGAGCAGTACTTC
.	.	TRBV18	TRBJ1-4	CASSPDNTYEKLFF	TGTGCCAGCTCACCGGACAACACGTATGAAAAACTGTTTTTT
.	.	TRBV7-6	TRBJ2-3	CASSPVSATDTQYF	TGTGCCAGCAGCCCCGTAAGCGCCACAGATACGCAGTATTTT
.	.	TRBV28	TRBJ2-3	CASSLSAARTDTQYF	TGTGCCAGCAGTTTATCGGCGGCGAGGACAGATACGCAGTATTTT
.	TRBD1	TRBV4-1	TRBJ2-7	CASSPRTGEFYEQYF	TGCGCCAGCAGCCCCAGGACAGGGGAATTCTACGAGCAGTACTTC
.	.	TRBV5-1	TRBJ2-7	CASSFGSYEQYF	TGCGCCAGCAGCTTCGGGTCCTACGAGCAGTACTTC
.	.	TRBV28	TRBJ1-2	CASSFSRPYGYTF	TGTGCCAGCAGTTTTAGTCGCCCCTATGGCTACACCTTC
.	.	TRBV19	TRBJ1-2	CASGLGEGHYGYTF	TGTGCCAGTGGCCTGGGGGAGGGCCACTATGGCTACACCTTC
.	.	TRBV7-8	TRBJ2-2	CASSSPAGPNTGELFF	TGTGCCAGCAGCTCCCCGGCGGGGCCGAACACCGGGGAGCTGTTTTTT
.	TRBD1	TRBV5-1	TRBJ1-2	CASSLGQGAGIDYGYTF	TGCGCCAGCAGCTTGGGACAGGGGGCGGGAATCGACTATGGCTACACCTTC
once	TRBD2	TRBV9	TRBJ2-5	CASSPGTSGQETQYF	TGTGCCAGCAGCCCAGGGACTAGCGGACAAGAGACCCAGTACTTC
.	TRBD1	TRBV6-5	TRBJ1-5	CASSLTTGTNQPQHF	TGTGCCAGCAGTTTAACGACAGGGACAAATCAGCCCCAGCATTTT
once	TRBD1	TRBV3-1/TRBV3-2	TRBJ1-2	CASSSRDSRNYGYTF	TGTGCCAGCAGCTCCCGGGACAGTCGGAACTATGGCTACACCTTC
once	TRBD1	TRBV5-5	TRBJ2-7	CASSSAGTGGALYEQYF	TGTGCCAGCAGTAGCGCCGGGACAGGGGGCGCGCTATACGAGCAGTACTTC
once	TRBD2	TRBV2	TRBJ2-5	CASRLAGGQETQYF	TGTGCCAGCCGACTAGCGGGGGGACAAGAGACCCAGTACTTC
.	TRBD1	TRBV6-5	TRBJ2-3	CASSATGGNTDTQYF	TGTGCCAGCAGCGCGACAGGGGGGAACACAGATACGCAGTATTTT
.	TRBD1	TRBV7-6	TRBJ1-1	CASSLGQGLLNTEAFF	TGTGCCAGCAGCTTAGGACAGGGGTTACTGAACACTGAAGCTTTCTTT
.	TRBD1	TRBV6-6	TRBJ1-1	CASSQGGQLSTEAFF	TGTGCCAGCAGCCAGGGGGGACAATTGAGTACTGAAGCTTTCTTT
.	TRBD1	TRBV24-1	TRBJ2-2	CATSVVGQGELFF	TGTGCCACCAGTGTTGTGGGACAGGGGGAGCTGTTTTTT
.	.	TRBV5-1	TRBJ1-1	CASSQMGQNTEAFF	TGCGCCAGCAGCCAGATGGGACAGAACACTGAAGCTTTCTTT
.	.	TRBV27	TRBJ1-3	CASRERAKNTIYF	TGTGCCAGCAGGGAGAGAGCTAAAAACACCATATATTTT
.	.	TRBV11-2	TRBJ2-1	CASSPRTGSNNEQFF	TGTGCCAGCAGCCCTCGCACGGGGAGCAACAATGAGCAGTTCTTC